A single sample gave rise to the 3 T cell receptor beta chains below, sequenced in a study of cytomegalovirus exposure and HLA in healthy donors. The PCR made use of 60 Vbeta and 13 Jbeta primers. The repertoire was sequenced with immunoSEQ multiplex PCR; TCRdb's copy has only in-frame clones and lacks some. The table shows approximately 170,000 clones, with 78% occurring only once. The sample consisted of PBMCs. The receptors here all came from a middle-aged woman in good health and CMV-seropositive.

The chain carries TRBV7-9 and TRBJ1-2, with 7 bases lining up with TRBD1. The CDR3 loop spans 15 amino acids. Germline V CDR1 and CDR2: SEHNR, FQNEAQ (reference sequence). Trimming took 4 bases from V and 4 from J; bases not matched to a gene: 9. Here the CDR3 DNA reads TGTGCCAGCAGCTCAGGGGCGGGACAGTTCTATGGCTACACCTTC. Its protein product is CASSSGAGQFYGYTF. Full variable domain (remainder filled in from reference TRBV7-9 and TRBJ1-2): DTGVSQNPRHKITKRGQNVTFRCDPISEHNRLYWYRQTLGQGPEFLTYFQNEAQLEKSRLLSDRFSAERPKGSFSTLEIQRTEQGDSAMYLCASSSGAGQFYGYTFGSGTRLTVV.

The rearrangement links TRBV4-1 to TRBJ1-1, with 8 positions matching TRBD1. Germline CDR1 reads MGHRA; CDR2 reads YSYEKL. J was trimmed by 5 bases and V by 11 bases; bases with no gene match: 10. The length of the CDR3 is 13 residues. The CDR3 DNA follows: TGCGCCTCGATGAACAGGGGGTGGACTGAAGCTTTCTTT. It encodes CASMNRGWTEAFF.

The rearrangement joins TRBV27 to TRBJ2-7; 8 bases align to TRBD2. The V and J ends lost 6 bases and 3 bases, in that order; junction bases with no gene match: 4. Germline CDR1 is MNHEY and CDR2 is SMNVEV (reference sequence). This CDR3 is built from 13 residues. As DNA, the CDR3 is TGTGCCAGCAGGCCCAGCGGGGGCTACGAGCAGTACTTC. This translates into CASRPSGGYEQYF.